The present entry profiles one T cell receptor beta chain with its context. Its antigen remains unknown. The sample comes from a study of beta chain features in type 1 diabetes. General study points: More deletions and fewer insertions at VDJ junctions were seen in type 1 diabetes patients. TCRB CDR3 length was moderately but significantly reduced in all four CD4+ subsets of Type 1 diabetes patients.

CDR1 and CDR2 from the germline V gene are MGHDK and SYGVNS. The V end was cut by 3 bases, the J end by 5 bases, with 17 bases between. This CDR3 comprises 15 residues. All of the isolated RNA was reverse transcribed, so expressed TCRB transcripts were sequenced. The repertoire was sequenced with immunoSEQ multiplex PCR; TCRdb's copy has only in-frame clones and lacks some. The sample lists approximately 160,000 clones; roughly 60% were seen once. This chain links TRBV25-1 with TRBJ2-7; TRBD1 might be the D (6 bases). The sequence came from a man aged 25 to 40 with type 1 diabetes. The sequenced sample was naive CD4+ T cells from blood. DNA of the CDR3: TGTGCCAGCAGTGAGGGATTTGCAGGGGTTGACGAGCAGTACTTC. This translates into CASSEGFAGVDEQYF.